The rows below give T cell receptor beta chains drawn from one sample of a study of shared clonotypes between healthy human individuals. Profiling relied on immunoSEQ multiplex PCR, and the TCRdb table lists in-frame clones only, not all of them. The sample yields about 660,000 clones, 74% seen once. Input material: memory CD4+ T cells sorted from blood. These receptors originate from a woman under 40 in good health. Each CDR3 is given with its conserved first and last residue. D genes are given only for firm matches. Some rows mark clone size as missing; the rest say once, few, many or name a class of expanded clone.

V gene	D gene	clone size	J gene	CDR3 DNA	CDR3 protein
TRBV7-2	TRBD1	once	TRBJ2-5	TGTGCCAGCAGCTTAGCGCACAGGGGTCGAGAGACCCAGTACTTC	CASSLAHRGRETQYF
TRBV6-1	TRBD1	.	TRBJ1-5	TGTGCCAGCAGACCGACAGGGGGATGGGAGCCCCAGCATTTT	CASRPTGGWEPQHF
TRBV29-1	.	.	TRBJ2-7	TGCAGCATCCGAGGAGGCTACGAGCAGTACTTC	CSIRGGYEQYF
TRBV28	TRBD2	.	TRBJ2-3	TGTGCCAGCAGTCGGGGACTAGCGGAGAATACGCAGTATTTT	CASSRGLAENTQYF
TRBV15	TRBD2	.	TRBJ2-2	TGTGCCACCAGCAGAGGACGCGGGAGCACCGGGGAGCTGTTTTTT	CATSRGRGSTGELFF
TRBV2	TRBD1	.	TRBJ1-2	TGTGCCAGCAGTGAAAAAGAGGGGGCGCAGGGCTACACCTTC	CASSEKEGAQGYTF
TRBV28	.	.	TRBJ2-5	TGTGCCAGCCGGCGGGGGCCGACCCAAGAGACCCAGTACTTC	CASRRGPTQETQYF
TRBV28	.	few	TRBJ1-2	TGTGCCAGCAGTTTATATGACCTTAACTATGGCTACACCTTC	CASSLYDLNYGYTF
TRBV27	TRBD2	.	TRBJ2-1	TGTGCCAGCAGTCCAGGACTAGCGGGAGTGGATGAGCAGTTCTTC	CASSPGLAGVDEQFF
TRBV28	.	few	TRBJ2-6	TGTGCCAGCAGTCCGAGGACCGGCTCTGGGGCCAACGTCCTGACTTTC	CASSPRTGSGANVLTF
TRBV7-3	.	once	TRBJ2-5	TGTGCCAGCAGCTTAACGGGGGAAGAGACCCAGTACTTC	CASSLTGEETQYF
TRBV28	.	.	TRBJ2-1	TGTGCCAGCAGTTTTCATCAGTTGTGGCTAAGGGACAATGAGCAGTTCTTC	CASSFHQLWLRDNEQFF
TRBV11-2	TRBD2	.	TRBJ2-5	TGTGCCAGCAATGCCCTAAGCGGGAGTAAAGAGACCCAGTACTTC	CASNALSGSKETQYF
TRBV5-4	.	.	TRBJ2-5	TGTGCCAGCAGCTTGGTCCAGGAGACCCAGTACTTC	CASSLVQETQYF
TRBV7-9	TRBD1	.	TRBJ1-5	TGTGCGACAGGGGACGATCAGCCCCAGCATTTT	CATGDDQPQHF
TRBV7-8	.	.	TRBJ2-7	TGTGCCAGCAGGGAGAAATTTACGGGGGGCGGCTCCTACGAGCAGTACTTC	CASREKFTGGGSYEQYF
TRBV5-1	.	.	TRBJ2-2	TGCGCCAGCAGCTCAAACGGGGACACCGGGGAGCTGTTTTTT	CASSSNGDTGELFF
TRBV9	.	.	TRBJ2-1	TGTGCCAGCAGCGTAGGAGGCCTTAGCTTTAGCTCCTACAATGAGCAGTTCTTC	CASSVGGLSFSSYNEQFF
TRBV18	TRBD1	.	TRBJ1-1	TGTGCCAGCTCACCACGTCAGGGGGTTGAAGCTTTCTTT	CASSPRQGVEAFF
TRBV15	.	.	TRBJ1-1	TGTGCCACCAGCAGACAGGGGATGAACACTGAAGCTTTCTTT	CATSRQGMNTEAFF
TRBV19	.	few	TRBJ1-3	TGTGCCAGTAGTCGAGGGGGCTCTGGAAACACCATATATTTT	CASSRGGSGNTIYF
TRBV6-4	.	.	TRBJ2-7	TGTGCCAGCAGTCCCCAGGAGGGTTACTCCTACGAGCAGTACTTC	CASSPQEGYSYEQYF
TRBV11-2	.	.	TRBJ2-2	TGTGCCAGCACCTCCGGAGCGAACACCGGGGAGCTGTTTTTT	CASTSGANTGELFF
TRBV7-9	.	.	TRBJ1-1	TGTGCCAGCAGCTTGACAGGTTTGAACACTGAAGCTTTCTTT	CASSLTGLNTEAFF
TRBV30	.	few	TRBJ2-1	TGTGCCTGGAGTATCGGGACTTATAATGAGCAGTTCTTC	CAWSIGTYNEQFF
TRBV7-8	.	once	TRBJ1-5	TGTGCCAGCAGAGGGGACAACCTTAGCAATCAGCCCCAGCATTTT	CASRGDNLSNQPQHF
TRBV6-5	TRBD2	.	TRBJ2-7	TGTGCCAGCAGTTACGGTCGGGCTAGCGGACTGTACGAGCAGTACTTC	CASSYGRASGLYEQYF